One sample yielded the 11 T cell receptor beta chains listed below, sequenced in a study of blood T cell repertoires in COVID-19. Repertoires were generated with immunoSEQ multiplex PCR, while TCRdb's copy carries only in-frame clones and drops some. The sample includes roughly 280,000 clones, over 65% of them seen just once. Sequences were obtained from peripheral blood. The source is a man in his sixties who had recovered from COVID-19.

The V call is TRBV12-3 or TRBV12-4, the J call TRBJ2-5; D is ambiguous. V was clipped by 3 bases and J by 4 bases, with 6 bases between them. The CDR3 contains 12 residues. The CDR3 spells CASSFRGETQYF. CDR3 nucleotides: TGTGCCAGCAGTTTTCGAGGAGAGACCCAGTACTTC.

Turning to this clone: A junction end diverges from the germline sequence, so it may reflect a read error. The rearrangement joins TRBV5-1 to TRBJ2-3; 9 nucleotides agree with TRBD2. Germline values: CDR1 SGHRS, CDR2 YFSETQ. This CDR3 has 16 amino acids. The CDR3 sequence: CASRFTAGGSTDTQYF. Here the CDR3 DNA reads TGCGCCAGCCGCTTCACCGCGGGGGGGAGCACAGATACGCAGTATTTT.

The chain carries TRBV2 and TRBJ2-7; 7 nucleotides agree with TRBD1. This CDR3 contains 14 residues. Germline V gives CDR1 SNHLY, CDR2 FYNNEI. After removal of 7 bases from V and 1 base from J, the junction contained 7 bases not matched to a gene. CDR3 sequence: CASNLGTASYEQYF. In DNA form, the CDR3 reads TGTGCCAGCAACCTCGGGACAGCTTCCTACGAGCAGTACTTC.

The chain employs TRBV9 and TRBJ2-1; 8 bases match TRBD1. Germline V gene lookup returns CDR1 SGDLS and CDR2 YYNGEE. J gave up 0 bases and V 4 bases, and 6 bases lay outside the gene matches. The CDR3 runs to 16 residues. The CDR3 here is CASSPRQGISYNEQFF. CDR3 in DNA: TGTGCCAGCAGCCCTCGACAGGGGATCTCCTACAATGAGCAGTTCTTC.

V gene TRBV6-5 combines with J gene TRBJ2-7, with TRBD1 identical over 10 bases. Germline V CDR1 and CDR2: MNHEY, SVGAGI. The junction had 7 bases not matched to a gene; V was cut back by 7 bases and J by 1 base. The length of the CDR3 is 15 residues. CDR3 DNA: TGTGCCAGCACCAAGGACAGGGGGTTTTCCTACGAGCAGTACTTC. As protein: CASTKDRGFSYEQYF.

The chain recombines TRBV5-1 with TRBJ1-1; D is unclear. Trimming removed 0 bases from V and 1 base from J, with 4 bases in between. This CDR3 is built from 13 residues. The V gene's germline CDR1 is SGHRS and CDR2 YFSETQ. The CDR3 DNA reads as TGCGCCAGCAGCTTGGAAGCGAACACTGAAGCTTTCTTT. It yields the protein CASSLEANTEAFF.

This chain connects TRBV5-1 to TRBJ1-2; 9 bases line up with TRBD1. In germline, CDR1 is SGHRS, CDR2 YFSETQ. The CDR3 spans 15 residues. J gave up 4 bases and V 0 bases, and 4 bases lay outside the gene matches. CDR3 nucleotide sequence: TGCGCCAGCAGCTTGGGGGACAGGGAAGTCTATGGCTACACCTTC. Translation gives CASSLGDREVYGYTF. Supplemented by reference TRBV5-1 and TRBJ1-2, the full variable domain reads KAGVTQTPRYLIKTRGQQVTLSCSPISGHRSVSWYQQTPGQGLQFLFEYFSETQRNKGNFPGRFSGRQFSNSRSEMNVSTLELGDSALYLCASSLGDREVYGYTFGSGTRLTVV.

The chain joins TRBV5-8 to TRBJ1-5; D perhaps matches TRBD1 (6 bases). The V end lost 0 bases, the J end lost 6 bases, and 13 bases lay between the germline ends. The CDR3 consists of 15 residues. Germline V lookup: CDR1 SGHTS, CDR2 YDEGEE. The CDR3 coding sequence is TGTGCCAGCAGCTTGGCAGGGGTTGAAAGTCAGCCCCAGCATTTT. It encodes CASSLAGVESQPQHF. The full variable domain, completed using reference TRBV5-8 and TRBJ1-5, is EAGVTQSPTHLIKTRGQQATLRCSPISGHTSVYWYQQALGLGLQFLLWYDEGEERNRGNFPPRFSGRQFPNYSSELNVNALELEDSALYLCASSLAGVESQPQHFGDGTRLSIL.

The chain employs TRBV6-5 and TRBJ2-7; the match to TRBD2 covers 8 bases. The V and J ends lost 2 bases and 2 bases, in that order; junction bases with no gene match: 8. Germline values: CDR1 MNHEY, CDR2 SVGAGI. The CDR3 spans 16 residues. The CDR3, as DNA: TGTGCCAGCAGTTACACGGGGGGGACTATGGCCTACGAGCAGTACTTC. It specifies CASSYTGGTMAYEQYF.

This rearrangement joins TRBV27 to TRBJ1-1, with D possibly being TRBD1 (6 bases). V lost 3 bases to trimming and J lost 6 bases, with 11 bases between them. Germline V lookup: CDR1 MNHEY, CDR2 SMNVEV (reference sequence). This CDR3 is 13 amino acids long. CDR3 sequence: CASSFGGGPEAFF. CDR3 nucleotide sequence: TGTGCCAGCAGTTTTGGGGGGGGCCCTGAAGCTTTCTTT.

This chain uses TRBV5-4 with TRBJ2-3; TRBD2 is a possible D gene (5 bases). V was clipped by 6 bases and J by 1 base, with 18 bases between them. This CDR3 has 16 amino acids. Germline lookup yields CDR1 SGHNT and CDR2 YYREEE (reference sequence). CDR3 nucleotide sequence: TGTGCCAGCACCCAATCTGGACTCTGGGGCACAGATACGCAGTATTTT. Encoded protein: CASTQSGLWGTDTQYF. The full variable domain, rest sourced from reference TRBV5-4 and TRBJ2-3, is ETGVTQSPTHLIKTRGQQVTLRCSSQSGHNTVSWYQQALGQGPQFIFQYYREEENGRGNFPPRFSGLQFPNYSSELNVNALELDDSALYLCASTQSGLWGTDTQYFGPGTRLTVL.